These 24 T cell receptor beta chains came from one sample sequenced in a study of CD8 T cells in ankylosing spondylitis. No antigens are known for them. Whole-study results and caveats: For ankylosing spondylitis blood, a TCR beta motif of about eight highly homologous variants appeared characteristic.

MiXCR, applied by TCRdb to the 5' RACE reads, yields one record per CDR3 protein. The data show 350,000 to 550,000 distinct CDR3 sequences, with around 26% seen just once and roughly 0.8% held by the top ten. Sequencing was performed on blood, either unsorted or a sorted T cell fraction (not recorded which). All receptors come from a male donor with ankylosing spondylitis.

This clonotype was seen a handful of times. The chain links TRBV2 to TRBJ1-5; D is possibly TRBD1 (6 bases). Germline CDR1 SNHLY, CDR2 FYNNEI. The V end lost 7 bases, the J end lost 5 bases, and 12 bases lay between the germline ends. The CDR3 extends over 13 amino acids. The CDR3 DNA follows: TGTGCCAGCACCCAGGGGTTCGATCAGCCCCAGCATTTT. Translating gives CASTQGFDQPQHF.

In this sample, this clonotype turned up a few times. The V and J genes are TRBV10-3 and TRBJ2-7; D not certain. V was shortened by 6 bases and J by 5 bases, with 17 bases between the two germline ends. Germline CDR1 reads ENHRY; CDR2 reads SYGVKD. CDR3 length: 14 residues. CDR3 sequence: CAIRPSWGGDEQYV. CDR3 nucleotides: TGTGCCATCAGGCCCTCGTGGGGTGGGGACGAGCAGTACGTC.

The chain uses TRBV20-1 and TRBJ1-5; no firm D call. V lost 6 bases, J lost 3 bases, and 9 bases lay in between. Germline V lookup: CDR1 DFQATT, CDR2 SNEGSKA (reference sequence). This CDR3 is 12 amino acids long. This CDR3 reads CSAARPNQPQHF. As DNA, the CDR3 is TGCAGTGCGGCCAGACCCAATCAGCCCCAGCATTTT.

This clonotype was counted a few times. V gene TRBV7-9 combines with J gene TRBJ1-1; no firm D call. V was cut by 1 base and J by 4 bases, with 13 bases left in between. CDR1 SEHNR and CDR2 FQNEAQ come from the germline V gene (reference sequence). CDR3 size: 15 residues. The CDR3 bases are TGTGCCAGCAGCTTAGAAGCCCCTGATCTCACTGAAGCTTTCTTT. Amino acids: CASSLEAPDLTEAFF.

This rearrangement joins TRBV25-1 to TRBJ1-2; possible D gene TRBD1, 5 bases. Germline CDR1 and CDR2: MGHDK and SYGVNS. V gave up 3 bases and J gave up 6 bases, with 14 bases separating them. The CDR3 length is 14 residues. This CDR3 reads CASSDPGGGDGYTF. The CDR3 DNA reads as TGTGCCAGCAGTGACCCCGGGGGAGGAGATGGCTACACCTTC.

The CDR3 region has the DNA TGTGCCAGCAGCGTAGGTACTCTATCCTACAATGAGCAGTTCTTC. This sequence encodes CASSVGTLSYNEQFF. The rearrangement links TRBV9 to TRBJ2-1; D is ambiguous. CDR1 is SGDLS, CDR2 YYNGEE, per germline. The CDR3 is made up of 15 amino acids. Trimming took off 0 bases at V and 1 base at J, with 8 bases between the two ends.

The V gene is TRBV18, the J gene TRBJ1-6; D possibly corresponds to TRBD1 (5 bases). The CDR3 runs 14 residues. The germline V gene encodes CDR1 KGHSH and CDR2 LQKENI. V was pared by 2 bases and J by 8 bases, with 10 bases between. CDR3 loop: CASSPAGDDSPLHF. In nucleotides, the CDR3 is TGTGCCAGCTCACCAGCGGGGGACGATTCACCCCTCCACTTT. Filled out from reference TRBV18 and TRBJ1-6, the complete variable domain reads NAGVMQNPRHLVRRRGQEARLRCSPMKGHSHVYWYRQLPEEGLKFMVYLQKENIIDESGMPKERFSAEFPKEGPSILRIQQVVRGDSAAYFCASSPAGDDSPLHFGNGTRLTVT.

The CDR3 is CASSANMYKLFF. CDR3 DNA sequence: TGTGCCAGCAGCGCTAACATGTACAAACTGTTTTTT. The chain is built from TRBV9 and TRBJ1-4; D ambiguous. The V and J ends lost 3 bases and 11 bases respectively, with 11 bases between them. Germline V gene data show CDR1 as SGDLS and CDR2 as YYNGEE. The CDR3 is 12 amino acids.

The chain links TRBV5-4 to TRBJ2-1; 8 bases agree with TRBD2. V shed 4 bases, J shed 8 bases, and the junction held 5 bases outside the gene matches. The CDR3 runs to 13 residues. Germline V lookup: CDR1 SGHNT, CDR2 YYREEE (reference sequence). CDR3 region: CASSIPGLDEQFF. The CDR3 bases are TGTGCCAGCAGCATTCCGGGACTAGATGAGCAGTTCTTC.

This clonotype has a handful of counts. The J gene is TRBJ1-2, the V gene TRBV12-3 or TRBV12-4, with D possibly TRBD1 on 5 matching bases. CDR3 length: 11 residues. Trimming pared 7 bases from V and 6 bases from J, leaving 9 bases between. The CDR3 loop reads CASMRGNGYTF. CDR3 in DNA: TGTGCCAGCATGAGGGGAAATGGCTACACCTTC.

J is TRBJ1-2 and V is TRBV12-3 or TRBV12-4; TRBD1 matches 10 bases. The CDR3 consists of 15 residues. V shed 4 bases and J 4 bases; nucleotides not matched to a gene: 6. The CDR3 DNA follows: TGTGCCAGCAGTTCAGGCGGACAGGGGGTCTATGGCTACACCTTC. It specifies CASSSGGQGVYGYTF.

CDR3 coding DNA: TGTGCCAGCAGTTTATTTGGCCAGGGATGGGTATCCTACAATGAGCAGTTCTTC. Translation gives CASSLFGQGWVSYNEQFF. The V gene is TRBV27, the J gene TRBJ2-1, with D tentatively TRBD1 (5 bases). Per germline, CDR1 MNHEY and CDR2 SMNVEV (reference sequence). This CDR3 is 18 amino acids long. Trimming removed 1 base at V and 1 base at J, with 17 bases between.

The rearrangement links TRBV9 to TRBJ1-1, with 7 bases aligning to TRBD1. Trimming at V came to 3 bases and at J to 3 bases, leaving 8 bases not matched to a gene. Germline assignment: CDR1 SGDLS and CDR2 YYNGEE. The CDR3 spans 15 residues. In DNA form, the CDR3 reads TGTGCCAGCAGCGCCTTAACCGACAGGGACACTGAAGCTTTCTTT. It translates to CASSALTDRDTEAFF.

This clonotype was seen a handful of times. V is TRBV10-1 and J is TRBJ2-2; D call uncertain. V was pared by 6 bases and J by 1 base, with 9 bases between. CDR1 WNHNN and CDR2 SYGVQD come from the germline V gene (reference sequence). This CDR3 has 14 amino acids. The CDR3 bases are TGCGCCAGCAGACCTGGGAAGAACACCGGGGAGCTGTTTTTT. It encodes CASRPGKNTGELFF.

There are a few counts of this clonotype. Here the CDR3 DNA reads TGCAGTGTGGACGGGAGGGGGTCGAATGAGCAGTTCTTC. Translating gives CSVDGRGSNEQFF. The rearrangement links TRBV20-1 to TRBJ2-1; TRBD2 matches 8 bases. The CDR3 has 13 amino acids. Trimming cost V 7 bases and J 7 bases; bases outside gene matches: 9. From germline, CDR1 is DFQATT and CDR2 SNEGSKA (reference sequence).

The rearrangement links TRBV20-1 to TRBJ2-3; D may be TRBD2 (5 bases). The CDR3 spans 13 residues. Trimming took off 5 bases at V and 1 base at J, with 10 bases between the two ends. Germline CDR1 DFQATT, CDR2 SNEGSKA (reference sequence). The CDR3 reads CSAPPAGTDTQYF. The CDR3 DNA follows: TGCAGTGCTCCCCCAGCGGGCACAGATACGCAGTATTTT.

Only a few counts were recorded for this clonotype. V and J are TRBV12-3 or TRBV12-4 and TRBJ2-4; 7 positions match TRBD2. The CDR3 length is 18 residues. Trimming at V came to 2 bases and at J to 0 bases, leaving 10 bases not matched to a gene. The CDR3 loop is CASSLLGEGTLAKNIQYF. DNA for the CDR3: TGTGCCAGCAGTTTACTCGGGGAGGGGACCCTAGCCAAAAACATTCAGTACTTC.

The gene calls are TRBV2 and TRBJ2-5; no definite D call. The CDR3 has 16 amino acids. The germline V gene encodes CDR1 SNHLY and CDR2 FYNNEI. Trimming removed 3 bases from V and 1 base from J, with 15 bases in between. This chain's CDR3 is CASSEEASRSQETQYF. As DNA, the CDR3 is TGTGCCAGCAGTGAGGAAGCGTCAAGGTCCCAAGAGACCCAGTACTTC.

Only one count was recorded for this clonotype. Here the CDR3 reads CASTPPSIAEQETQYF. CDR3 DNA: TGTGCCAGCACCCCCCCTAGTATAGCGGAGCAAGAGACCCAGTACTTC. The J gene is TRBJ2-5, the V gene TRBV28, with a tentative D call TRBD2 (6 bases). V lost 7 bases and J lost 2, with 20 bases in between. In germline, CDR1 is MDHEN, CDR2 SYDVKM. The CDR3 is 16 amino acids.

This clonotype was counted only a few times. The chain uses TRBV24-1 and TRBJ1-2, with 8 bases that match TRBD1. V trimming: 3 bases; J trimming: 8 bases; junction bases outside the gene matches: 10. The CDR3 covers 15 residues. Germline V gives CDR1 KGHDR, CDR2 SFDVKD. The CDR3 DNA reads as TGTGCCACCAGTGATAGTGGACAGGGCAGAGTCGGCTACACCTTC. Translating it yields CATSDSGQGRVGYTF.

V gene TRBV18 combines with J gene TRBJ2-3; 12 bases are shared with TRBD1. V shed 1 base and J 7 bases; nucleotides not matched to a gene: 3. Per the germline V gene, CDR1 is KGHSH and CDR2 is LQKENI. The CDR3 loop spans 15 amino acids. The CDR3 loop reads CASSPRDRGRHTQYF. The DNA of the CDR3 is TGTGCCAGCTCACCACGGGACAGGGGGCGTCATACGCAGTATTTT.

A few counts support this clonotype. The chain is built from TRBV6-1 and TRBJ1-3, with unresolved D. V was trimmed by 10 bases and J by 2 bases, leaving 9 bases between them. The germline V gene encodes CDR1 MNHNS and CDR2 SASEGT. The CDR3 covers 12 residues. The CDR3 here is CATQATGNTIYF. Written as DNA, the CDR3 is TGTGCCACGCAGGCCACTGGAAACACCATATATTTT.

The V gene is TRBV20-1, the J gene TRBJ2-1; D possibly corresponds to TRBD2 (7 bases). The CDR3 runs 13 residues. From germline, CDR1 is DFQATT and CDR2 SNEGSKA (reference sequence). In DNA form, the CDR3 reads TGCAGCGGGGGGCGGAACTCCTACAATGAGCAGTTCTTC. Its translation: CSGGRNSYNEQFF.

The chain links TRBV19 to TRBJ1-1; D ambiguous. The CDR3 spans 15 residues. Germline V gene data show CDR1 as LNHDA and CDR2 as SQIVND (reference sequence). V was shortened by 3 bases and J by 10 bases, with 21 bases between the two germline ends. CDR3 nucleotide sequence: TGTGCCAGTAGTATCTTGACGGGTGAGGGTTTCGGAGCTTTCTTT. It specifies CASSILTGEGFGAFF.